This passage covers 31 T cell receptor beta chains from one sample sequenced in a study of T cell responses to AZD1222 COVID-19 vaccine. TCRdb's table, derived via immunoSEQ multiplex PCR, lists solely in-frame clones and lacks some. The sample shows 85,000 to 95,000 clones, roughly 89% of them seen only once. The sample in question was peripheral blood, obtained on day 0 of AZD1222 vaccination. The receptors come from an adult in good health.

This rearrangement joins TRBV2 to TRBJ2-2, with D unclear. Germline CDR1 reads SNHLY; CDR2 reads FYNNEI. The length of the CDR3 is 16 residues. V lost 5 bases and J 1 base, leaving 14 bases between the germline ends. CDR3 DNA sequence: TGTGCCAGCAGTAGGCCGCCCCTTTTGAACACCGGGGAGCTGTTTTTT. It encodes CASSRPPLLNTGELFF.

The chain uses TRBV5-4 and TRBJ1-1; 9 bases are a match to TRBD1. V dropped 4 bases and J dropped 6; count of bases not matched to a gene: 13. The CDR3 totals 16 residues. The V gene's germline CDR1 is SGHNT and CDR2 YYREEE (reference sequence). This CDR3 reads CASSGKPGQGSSEAFF. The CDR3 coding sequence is TGTGCCAGCAGCGGGAAGCCGGGACAGGGTTCTTCTGAAGCTTTCTTT.

CDR3 in amino acids: CASSEAYRGGTDTQYF. In DNA, the CDR3 is TGTGCCAGCAGTGAAGCCTACAGGGGGGGGACAGATACGCAGTATTTT. The chain combines TRBV6-1 with TRBJ2-3, with D maybe TRBD1 (8 bases). This CDR3 has 16 residues. Trimming cost V 0 bases and J 3 bases, with 13 bases left between them. The germline V gene encodes CDR1 MNHNS and CDR2 SASEGT.

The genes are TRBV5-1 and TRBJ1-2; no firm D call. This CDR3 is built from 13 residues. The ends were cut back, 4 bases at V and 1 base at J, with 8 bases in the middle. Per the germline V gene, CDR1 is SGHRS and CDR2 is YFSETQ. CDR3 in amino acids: CASSPEVNYGYTF. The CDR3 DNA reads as TGCGCCAGCAGCCCCGAGGTTAACTATGGCTACACCTTC.

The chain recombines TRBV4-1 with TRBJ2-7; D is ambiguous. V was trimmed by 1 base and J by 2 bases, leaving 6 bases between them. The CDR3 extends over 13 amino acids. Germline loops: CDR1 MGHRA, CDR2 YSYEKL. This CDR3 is CASSQGWTYEQYF. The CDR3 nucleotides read TGCGCCAGCAGCCAAGGATGGACCTACGAGCAGTACTTC.

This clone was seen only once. The DNA for the CDR3 is TGTGCCAGCACCCCCTCCTTTACGCAAATCAATGAGCAGTTCTTC. This encodes CASTPSFTQINEQFF. V and J are TRBV5-5 and TRBJ2-1; no definite D call. Germline assignment: CDR1 SGHKS and CDR2 YYEKEE (reference sequence). V dropped 6 bases and J dropped 6 bases, with 19 bases sitting between them. The CDR3 totals 15 residues.

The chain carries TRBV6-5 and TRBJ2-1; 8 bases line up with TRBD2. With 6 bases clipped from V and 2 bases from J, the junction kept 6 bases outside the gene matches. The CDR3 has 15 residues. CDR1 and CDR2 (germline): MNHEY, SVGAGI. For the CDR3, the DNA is TGTGCCAGCAGAGGCGGGGGGACGACCTACAATGAGCAGTTCTTC. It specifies CASRGGGTTYNEQFF.

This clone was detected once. This CDR3 is CASSVGGGQDTQYF. The CDR3 DNA follows: TGTGCCAGCAGCGTAGGTGGGGGGCAAGATACGCAGTATTTT. This chain connects TRBV9 to TRBJ2-3; D tentatively reads TRBD1 or TRBD2 (6 bases each). The CDR3 is made up of 14 amino acids. Germline lookup yields CDR1 SGDLS and CDR2 YYNGEE. The V end was cut by 0 bases, the J end by 5 bases, with 10 bases between.

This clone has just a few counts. CDR3: CASRITSFYNSPLHF. CDR3 DNA sequence: TGTGCCAGCAGGATCACTTCTTTCTATAATTCACCCCTCCACTTT. V gene TRBV6-4 combines with J gene TRBJ1-6; D ambiguous. The germline gives CDR1 MRHNA, CDR2 SNTAGT. Between the trimmed V and J ends, which lost 6 bases and 3 bases, there was a span of 12 bases. The CDR3 is 15 amino acids.

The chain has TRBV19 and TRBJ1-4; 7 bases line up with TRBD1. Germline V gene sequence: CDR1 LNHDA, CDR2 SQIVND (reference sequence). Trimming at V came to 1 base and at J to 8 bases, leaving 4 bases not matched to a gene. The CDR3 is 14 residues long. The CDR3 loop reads CASSIARGIEKLFF. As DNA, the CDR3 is TGTGCCAGTAGTATAGCCAGGGGGATCGAAAAACTGTTTTTT.

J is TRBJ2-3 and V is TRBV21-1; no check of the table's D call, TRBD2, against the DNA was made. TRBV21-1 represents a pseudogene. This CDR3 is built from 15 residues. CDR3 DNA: TGTGCCAGCAGCAAAGGCAGTGCTAGCGGCGATACGCAGTATTTT. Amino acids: CASSKGSASGDTQYF.

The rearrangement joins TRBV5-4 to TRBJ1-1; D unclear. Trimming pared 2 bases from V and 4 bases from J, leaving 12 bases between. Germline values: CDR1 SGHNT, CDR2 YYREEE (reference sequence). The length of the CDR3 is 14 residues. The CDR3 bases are TGTGCCAGCAGCTTACTGGGGTTCGGCACTGAAGCTTTCTTT. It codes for CASSLLGFGTEAFF.

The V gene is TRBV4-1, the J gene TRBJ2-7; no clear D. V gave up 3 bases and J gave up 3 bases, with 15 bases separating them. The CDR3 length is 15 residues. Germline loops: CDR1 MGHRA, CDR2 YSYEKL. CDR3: CASSHMTSRLYEQYF. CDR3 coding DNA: TGCGCCAGCAGCCACATGACAAGTCGGCTCTACGAGCAGTACTTC.

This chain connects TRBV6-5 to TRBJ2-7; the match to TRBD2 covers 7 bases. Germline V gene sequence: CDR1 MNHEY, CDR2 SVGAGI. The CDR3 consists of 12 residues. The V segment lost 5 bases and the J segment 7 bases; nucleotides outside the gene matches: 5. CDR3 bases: TGTGCCAGCAGTCGCCTGGGGGGGGAGCAGTACTTC. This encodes CASSRLGGEQYF.

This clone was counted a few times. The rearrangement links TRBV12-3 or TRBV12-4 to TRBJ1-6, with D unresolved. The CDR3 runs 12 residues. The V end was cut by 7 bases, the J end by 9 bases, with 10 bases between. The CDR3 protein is CASKVGSSPLHF. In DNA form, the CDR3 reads TGTGCCAGCAAAGTGGGGAGTTCACCCCTCCACTTT.

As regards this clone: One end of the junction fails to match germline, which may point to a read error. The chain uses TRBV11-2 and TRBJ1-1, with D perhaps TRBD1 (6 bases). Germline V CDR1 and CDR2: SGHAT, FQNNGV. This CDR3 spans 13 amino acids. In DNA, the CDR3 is TGTGCCAGCACCTTACAGGGAGGCACTGAAGCTTTCTTT. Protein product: CASTLQGGTEAFF.

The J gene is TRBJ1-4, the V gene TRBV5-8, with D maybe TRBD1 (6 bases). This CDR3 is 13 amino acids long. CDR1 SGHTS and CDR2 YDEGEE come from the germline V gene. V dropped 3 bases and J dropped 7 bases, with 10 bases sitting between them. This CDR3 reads CASSSTGIEKLFF. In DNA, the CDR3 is TGTGCCAGCAGCTCTACAGGGATTGAAAAACTGTTTTTT.

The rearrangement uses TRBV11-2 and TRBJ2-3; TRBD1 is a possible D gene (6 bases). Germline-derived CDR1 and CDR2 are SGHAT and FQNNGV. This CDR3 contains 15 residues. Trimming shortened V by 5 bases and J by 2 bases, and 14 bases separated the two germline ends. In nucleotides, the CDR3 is TGTGCCAGCAGCCTCCGGGACATATCCACAGATACGCAGTATTTT. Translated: CASSLRDISTDTQYF.

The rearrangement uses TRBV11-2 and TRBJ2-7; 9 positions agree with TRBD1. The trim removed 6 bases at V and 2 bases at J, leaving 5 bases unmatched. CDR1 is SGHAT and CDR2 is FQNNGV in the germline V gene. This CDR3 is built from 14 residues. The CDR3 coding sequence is TGTGCCAGCAGAGAACAGGGGGCGACCTACGAGCAGTACTTC. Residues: CASREQGATYEQYF.

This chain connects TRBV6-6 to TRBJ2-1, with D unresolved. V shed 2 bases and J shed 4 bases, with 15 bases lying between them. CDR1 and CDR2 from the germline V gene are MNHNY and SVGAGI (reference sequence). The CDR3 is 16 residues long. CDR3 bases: TGTGCCAGCAGTTACAGGCGCGTGGGCGGATACAATGAGCAGTTCTTC. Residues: CASSYRRVGGYNEQFF.

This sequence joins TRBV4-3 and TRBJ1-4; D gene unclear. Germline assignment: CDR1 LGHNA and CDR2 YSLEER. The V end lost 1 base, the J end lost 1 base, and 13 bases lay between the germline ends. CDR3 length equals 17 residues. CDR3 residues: CASSQAPDGRTNEKLFF. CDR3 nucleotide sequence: TGCGCCAGCAGCCAAGCTCCAGACGGACGAACTAATGAAAAACTGTTTTTT.

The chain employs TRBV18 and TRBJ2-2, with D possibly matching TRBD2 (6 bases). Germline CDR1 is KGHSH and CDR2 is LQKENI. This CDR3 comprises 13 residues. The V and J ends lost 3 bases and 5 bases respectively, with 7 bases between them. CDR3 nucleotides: TGTGCCAGCTCACCGGAGGGAACCGGGGAGCTGTTTTTT. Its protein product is CASSPEGTGELFF. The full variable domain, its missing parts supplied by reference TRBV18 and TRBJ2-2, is NAGVMQNPRHLVRRRGQEARLRCSPMKGHSHVYWYRQLPEEGLKFMVYLQKENIIDESGMPKERFSAEFPKEGPSILRIQQVVRGDSAAYFCASSPEGTGELFFGEGSRLTVL.

The CDR3 here is CANQRQAGDNEQFF. CDR3 nucleotide sequence: TGTGCCAACCAAAGGCAGGCTGGGGACAATGAGCAGTTCTTC. The rearrangement links TRBV7-9 to TRBJ2-1, with D uncertain. Trimming pared 10 bases from V and 5 bases from J, leaving 18 bases between. This CDR3 region has 14 residues. Germline V gene lookup returns CDR1 SEHNR and CDR2 FQNEAQ (reference sequence).

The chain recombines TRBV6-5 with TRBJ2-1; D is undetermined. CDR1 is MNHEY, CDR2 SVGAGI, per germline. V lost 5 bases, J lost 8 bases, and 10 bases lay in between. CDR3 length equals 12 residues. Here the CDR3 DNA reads TGTGCCAGCAGTCCGTCTGGGGATGAGCAGTTCTTC. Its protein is CASSPSGDEQFF.

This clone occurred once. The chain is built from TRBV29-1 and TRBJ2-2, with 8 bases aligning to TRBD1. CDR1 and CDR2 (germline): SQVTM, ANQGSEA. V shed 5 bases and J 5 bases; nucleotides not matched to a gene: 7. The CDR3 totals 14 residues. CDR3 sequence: CSVQLTGVTGELFF. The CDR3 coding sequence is TGCAGCGTTCAATTGACAGGGGTTACCGGGGAGCTGTTTTTT.

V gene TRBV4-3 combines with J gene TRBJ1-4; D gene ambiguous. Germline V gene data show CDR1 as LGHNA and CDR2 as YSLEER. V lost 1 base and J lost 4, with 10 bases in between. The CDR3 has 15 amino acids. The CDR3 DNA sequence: TGCGCCAGCAGCCAAGTGGACGGAATTAATGAAAAACTGTTTTTT. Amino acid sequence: CASSQVDGINEKLFF.

CDR3 region: CAWSGDSYNEQFF. The CDR3 nucleotides are TGTGCCTGGAGTGGAGATTCCTACAATGAGCAGTTCTTC. The chain joins TRBV30 to TRBJ2-1; D remains unclear. Germline-derived CDR1 and CDR2 are GTSNPN and SVGIG (reference sequence). This CDR3 region has 13 residues. Deletions cut 1 base from V and 1 base from J, with 5 bases between.

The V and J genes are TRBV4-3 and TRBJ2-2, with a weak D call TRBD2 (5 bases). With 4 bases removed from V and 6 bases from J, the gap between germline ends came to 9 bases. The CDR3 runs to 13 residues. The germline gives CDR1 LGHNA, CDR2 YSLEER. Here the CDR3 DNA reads TGCGCCAGCAGCCTAGGTAGCGCCGGGGAGCTGTTTTTT. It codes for CASSLGSAGELFF.

The CDR3, as DNA: TGTGCCAGCAGCCAAGACGAGAACACTGAAGCTTTCTTT. It specifies CASSQDENTEAFF. V gene TRBV14 combines with J gene TRBJ1-1; the D is unclear. With 0 bases removed from V and 1 base from J, the gap between germline ends came to 3 bases. CDR1 and CDR2 (germline): SGHDN, FVKESK. This CDR3 region has 13 residues.

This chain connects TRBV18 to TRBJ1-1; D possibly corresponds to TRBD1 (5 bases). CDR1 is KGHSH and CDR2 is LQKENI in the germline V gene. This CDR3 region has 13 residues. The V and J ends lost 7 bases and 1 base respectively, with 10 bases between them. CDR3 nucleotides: TGTGCCAGCTTGGCAGGGTCGAACACTGAAGCTTTCTTT. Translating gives CASLAGSNTEAFF.

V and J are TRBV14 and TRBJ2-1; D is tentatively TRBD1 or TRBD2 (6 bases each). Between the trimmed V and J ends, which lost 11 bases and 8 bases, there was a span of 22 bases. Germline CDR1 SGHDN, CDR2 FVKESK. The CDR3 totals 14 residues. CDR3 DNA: TGTGCCCCCTTCGGGGGCAGGACTAAGGATGAGCAGTTCTTC. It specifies CAPFGGRTKDEQFF.